These 31 T cell receptor beta chains were all obtained from the same sample, sequenced in a study of vaccination and CD4 T cells after COVID-19. Treatment of the sample: roughly 11-day PBMC culture with coronavirus spike peptide pools or control peptides (ViraFEST assay). These TCRs' antigens remain unknown. Oncomine TCR Beta short-read sequencing was applied to DNA from cultured CD4+ T cells. TCRdb re-called the PCR reads with MiXCR, one entry per CDR3 protein. Counted here are roughly 20,000 distinct CDR3 sequences, 70% occurring once; the ten biggest clones make up around 5.1%. Sample: CD4+ T cells from blood, cultured in vitro. Every receptor here comes from a human donor who had recovered from COVID-19.

This clonotype appeared once. This chain connects TRBV20-1 to TRBJ2-3; TRBD1 agrees at 11 bases. The ends lost 6 bases at V and 5 bases at J; junction bases unmatched: 7. Per germline, CDR1 DFQATT and CDR2 SNEGSKA (reference sequence). This CDR3 comprises 14 residues. This CDR3 reads CSANRDRGGDTQYF. CDR3 nucleotides: TGCAGTGCGAACCGGGACAGGGGGGGAGATACGCAGTATTTT.

The V and J genes are TRBV30 and TRBJ1-1; D perhaps matches TRBD1 (5 bases). The ends were cut back, 4 bases at V and 1 base at J, with 10 bases in the middle. Germline-derived CDR1 and CDR2 are GTSNPN and SVGIG (reference sequence). CDR3 length: 13 amino acids. CDR3 sequence reads: CAWIRTTNTEAFF. The CDR3 DNA reads as TGTGCCTGGATAAGGACAACGAACACTGAAGCTTTCTTT.

This chain connects TRBV19 to TRBJ1-5, with no clear D. CDR1 LNHDA and CDR2 SQIVND come from the germline V gene (reference sequence). This CDR3 contains 15 residues. The V end was cut by 3 bases, the J end by 0 bases, with 9 bases between. In DNA form, the CDR3 reads TGTGCCAGTAGTATTCCAGGAGATAGCAATCAGCCCCAGCATTTT. As protein: CASSIPGDSNQPQHF.

For the CDR3, the DNA is TGTGCCAGCAGTTCCCGGACAGGGTCGAGCTATGGCTACACCTTC. This sequence encodes CASSSRTGSSYGYTF. This chain uses TRBV27 with TRBJ1-2; the match to TRBD1 covers 8 bases. The length of the CDR3 is 15 residues. CDR1 is MNHEY and CDR2 is SMNVEV in the germline V gene (reference sequence). The trim removed 4 bases at V and 4 bases at J, leaving 8 bases unmatched.

V usage is TRBV7-9 and J usage is TRBJ2-5, with a weak D call TRBD1 (6 bases). Germline CDR1 reads SEHNR; CDR2 reads FQNEAQ (reference sequence). The V and J ends lost 1 base and 5 bases respectively, with 14 bases between them. The length of the CDR3 is 15 residues. As DNA, the CDR3 is TGTGCCAGCAGCTTAGATGTTGGGGGCGGGGAGACCCAGTACTTC. It encodes CASSLDVGGGETQYF.

The chain carries TRBV19 and TRBJ2-7, with D perhaps TRBD2 (6 bases). Trimming shortened V by 5 bases and J by 0 bases, and 23 bases separated the two germline ends. CDR1 and CDR2 (germline): LNHDA, SQIVND (reference sequence). This CDR3 is built from 18 residues. The CDR3 coding sequence is TGTGCCAGTAGTCCAGCCTCGGAGGGCGGGGACCACTCCTACGAGCAGTACTTC. Translation gives CASSPASEGGDHSYEQYF.

The chain combines TRBV19 with TRBJ1-1, with TRBD1 as a possible D gene (5 bases). Between the trimmed V and J ends, which lost 4 bases and 1 base, there was a span of 10 bases. The CDR3 spans 14 residues. From germline, CDR1 is LNHDA and CDR2 SQIVND (reference sequence). CDR3 bases: TGTGCCAGTAGTAGTGTTGGGGGGAACACTGAAGCTTTCTTT. The encoded protein is CASSSVGGNTEAFF.

This rearrangement joins TRBV27 to TRBJ1-1; D call uncertain. There are 16 residues in the CDR3. CDR1 is MNHEY and CDR2 is SMNVEV in the germline V gene (reference sequence). The V end lost 6 bases, the J end lost 5 bases, and 22 bases lay between the germline ends. CDR3 loop: CASSLAWARVGTEAFF. The CDR3 coding sequence is TGTGCCAGCAGCCTCGCATGGGCCCGGGTGGGAACTGAAGCTTTCTTT.

This clonotype was detected a few times. This rearrangement joins TRBV20-1 to TRBJ2-7; D may match TRBD1 or TRBD2 (5 bases each). This CDR3 has 13 residues. Trimming shortened V by 6 bases and J by 7 bases, and 19 bases separated the two germline ends. CDR1 DFQATT and CDR2 SNEGSKA come from the germline V gene (reference sequence). The CDR3 protein is CSADEGQSREQYF. The DNA for the CDR3 is TGCAGTGCCGACGAGGGGCAGTCGAGGGAGCAGTACTTC.

This rearrangement joins TRBV27 to TRBJ1-2; possible D gene TRBD1, 6 bases. Trimming pared 2 bases from V and 4 bases from J, leaving 17 bases between. This CDR3 contains 16 residues. CDR1 is MNHEY, CDR2 SMNVEV, per germline (reference sequence). The CDR3: CASSLGRGGSLYGYTF. CDR3 sequence (DNA): TGTGCCAGCAGTTTAGGGCGCGGGGGCTCCCTCTATGGCTACACCTTC.

The chain links TRBV7-9 to TRBJ1-5; D not resolved. CDR3 size: 14 residues. Per the germline V gene, CDR1 is SEHNR and CDR2 is FQNEAQ (reference sequence). The V end lost 4 bases, the J end lost 7 bases, and 14 bases lay between the germline ends. CDR3 in amino acids: CASSSDPTGQPQHF. CDR3 DNA sequence: TGTGCCAGCAGCTCCGACCCGACGGGGCAGCCCCAGCATTTT.

The J gene is TRBJ2-5, the V gene TRBV20-1; no firm D call. This CDR3 region has 13 residues. Trimming pared 0 bases from V and 9 bases from J, leaving 14 bases between. Germline CDR1 reads DFQATT; CDR2 reads SNEGSKA (reference sequence). CDR3 in amino acids: CSARETPTLAQYF. The CDR3 DNA sequence: TGCAGTGCTAGAGAGACCCCCACGCTCGCCCAGTACTTC.

This clonotype was seen a few times. This chain uses TRBV24-1 with TRBJ2-3, with TRBD2 matching over 12 bases. Losses at the gene ends were 4 bases for V and 4 bases for J; bases not matched to a gene: 8. Germline CDR1 KGHDR, CDR2 SFDVKD. CDR3 length equals 17 residues. The CDR3 DNA sequence: TGTGCCACCAGTGAGGTGACTAGCGGGAGAGTGGCAGATACGCAGTATTTT. It translates to CATSEVTSGRVADTQYF.

This chain links TRBV7-2 with TRBJ1-2; weak D call: TRBD1 (5 bases). From germline, CDR1 is SGHTA and CDR2 FQGNSA. The ends were cut back, 5 bases at V and 11 bases at J, with 18 bases in the middle. The CDR3 sequence is 13 residues long. Here the CDR3 DNA reads TGTGCCAGCAGCCCTCAACGGGGCTGGGGGTACACCTTC. Translating gives CASSPQRGWGYTF.

This clonotype was seen only a few times. The V gene is TRBV15, the J gene TRBJ1-1, with D uncertain. CDR3 size: 14 residues. V lost 0 bases, J lost 1 base, and 6 bases lay in between. Germline V lookup: CDR1 LNHNV, CDR2 YYDKDF (reference sequence). The CDR3 region is CATSRDNRNTEAFF. CDR3 bases: TGTGCCACCAGCAGAGACAACCGGAACACTGAAGCTTTCTTT.

The chain links TRBV20-1 to TRBJ1-5; 11 bases are a match to TRBD1. The V and J ends lost 5 bases and 10 bases, in that order; junction bases with no gene match: 7. Germline CDR1 DFQATT, CDR2 SNEGSKA (reference sequence). CDR3 size: 13 residues. Written as DNA, the CDR3 is TGCAGTGCTGAAGGGACAGGGGGGGGCCCCCAGCATTTT. Translation gives CSAEGTGGGPQHF.

The chain employs TRBV7-9 and TRBJ1-6; 7 bases are shared with TRBD1. The CDR3 runs to 15 residues. With V trimmed by 4 bases and J by 3 bases, 3 bases remained unmatched. Germline V gene data show CDR1 as SEHNR and CDR2 as FQNEAQ (reference sequence). The CDR3 DNA reads TGTGCCAGCAGCTCCCGGGACAGCTATAATTCACCCCTCCACTTT. Translating gives CASSSRDSYNSPLHF.

This chain connects TRBV11-2 to TRBJ2-2; TRBD1 aligns across 7 bases. The trim removed 1 base at V and 1 base at J, leaving 6 bases unmatched. Germline-derived CDR1 and CDR2 are SGHAT and FQNNGV. The CDR3 is made up of 17 amino acids. The DNA for the CDR3 is TGTGCCAGCAGCTTAGTATTAGGGACAGAGAACACCGGGGAGCTGTTTTTT. Its translation is CASSLVLGTENTGELFF.

This clonotype has a handful of counts. Here the CDR3 DNA reads TGTGCCACCAGTGATTCCGGGACCCATACCTACGAGCAGTACTTC. It codes for CATSDSGTHTYEQYF. V and J are TRBV24-1 and TRBJ2-7; perhaps D is TRBD1 or TRBD2 (5 bases each). CDR1 is KGHDR, CDR2 SFDVKD, per germline. This CDR3 has 15 amino acids. V was cut by 2 bases and J by 2 bases, with 12 bases left in between.

The genes are TRBV19 and TRBJ2-1; 8 bases match TRBD2. J gave up 5 bases and V 3 bases, and 15 bases lay outside the gene matches. Germline loops: CDR1 LNHDA, CDR2 SQIVND (reference sequence). The CDR3 covers 18 residues. CDR3 DNA sequence: TGTGCCAGTAGTATCCGCTTAATTGGCGGGAGGACCGACAATGAGCAGTTCTTC. It encodes CASSIRLIGGRTDNEQFF.

The chain uses TRBV2 and TRBJ2-3; D not certain. Germline CDR1 SNHLY, CDR2 FYNNEI. This CDR3 has 16 residues. The V end lost 10 bases, the J end lost 1 base, and 21 bases lay between the germline ends. The DNA for the CDR3 is TGTGCCACTCTCGATGGAATCAGACGTCGCACAGATACGCAGTATTTT. The encoded protein is CATLDGIRRRTDTQYF.

This sequence joins TRBV6-5 and TRBJ1-6; the match to TRBD1 covers 8 bases. Per the germline V gene, CDR1 is MNHEY and CDR2 is SVGAGI. V shed 2 bases, J shed 9 bases, and the junction held 3 bases outside the gene matches. The CDR3 loop spans 14 amino acids. CDR3 bases: TGTGCCAGCAGTTACGACAGGGGTAGTTCACCCCTCCACTTT. This sequence encodes CASSYDRGSSPLHF.

The rearrangement uses TRBV12-3 or TRBV12-4 and TRBJ1-6; D is possibly TRBD1 (6 bases). V gave up 8 bases and J gave up 5 bases, with 13 bases separating them. The CDR3 is 14 amino acids. CDR3 protein: CASRRDTHNSPLHF. CDR3 in DNA: TGTGCCAGCCGCCGGGACACCCATAATTCACCCCTCCACTTT.

The rearrangement joins TRBV7-9 to TRBJ2-5; maybe TRBD1 (6 bases). This CDR3 has 14 amino acids. Trimming removed 1 base at V and 4 bases at J, with 10 bases between. Per the germline V gene, CDR1 is SEHNR and CDR2 is FQNEAQ (reference sequence). The CDR3 here is CASSLGQARETQYF. The CDR3 DNA reads as TGTGCCAGCAGCTTAGGACAGGCGCGAGAGACCCAGTACTTC.

This chain uses TRBV28 with TRBJ1-2; a possible D gene is TRBD1 (5 bases). Germline V gene data show CDR1 as MDHEN and CDR2 as SYDVKM. Trimming pared 5 bases from V and 3 bases from J, leaving 16 bases between. This CDR3 spans 15 amino acids. DNA for the CDR3: TGTGCCAGCAGTCGCCATCCAGGGAGCGACTATGGCTACACCTTC. It codes for CASSRHPGSDYGYTF.

The chain recombines TRBV4-1 with TRBJ1-2; D gene unclear. Germline assignment: CDR1 MGHRA and CDR2 YSYEKL. V lost 0 bases to trimming and J lost 2 bases, with 4 bases between them. CDR3 length: 13 residues. The chain's CDR3 is CASSQEVNYGYTF. The CDR3 coding sequence is TGCGCCAGCAGCCAAGAGGTGAACTATGGCTACACCTTC.

This clonotype was counted a single time. The rearrangement links TRBV5-1 to TRBJ2-7, with D perhaps matching TRBD1 (5 bases). The germline V gene has CDR1 SGHRS and CDR2 YFSETQ. The CDR3 spans 15 residues. V was pared by 0 bases and J by 0 bases, with 10 bases between. The CDR3 DNA reads as TGCGCCAGCAGCTTGGTTCCAGGGCCCTCCTACGAGCAGTACTTC. Its translation is CASSLVPGPSYEQYF. The complete variable domain, with remaining parts taken from reference TRBV5-1 and TRBJ2-7, reads KAGVTQTPRYLIKTRGQQVTLSCSPISGHRSVSWYQQTPGQGLQFLFEYFSETQRNKGNFPGRFSGRQFSNSRSEMNVSTLELGDSALYLCASSLVPGPSYEQYFGPGTRLTVT.

The chain is built from TRBV12-3 or TRBV12-4 and TRBJ2-5; D possibly corresponds to TRBD1 (6 bases). The ends were cut back, 6 bases at V and 4 bases at J, with 15 bases in the middle. CDR3 length equals 14 residues. CDR3 in amino acids: CASSPILGGETQYF. In nucleotides, the CDR3 is TGTGCCAGCAGCCCCATCCTAGGGGGAGAGACCCAGTACTTC.

About this clonotype itself: At one boundary the junction diverges from the germline segment, which might be a read error. The chain employs TRBV20-1 and TRBJ1-2; D unclear. The CDR3 is 14 residues long. Germline V gene lookup returns CDR1 DFQATT and CDR2 SNEGSKA (reference sequence). The CDR3: CSATPQTDHYGYAF. The CDR3 nucleotides are TGCAGTGCTACCCCCCAGACGGATCACTATGGCTACGCCTTC.

This clonotype has just a few counts. The V call is TRBV6-2 or TRBV6-3, the J call TRBJ2-3; possible D gene TRBD2, 5 bases. Germline-derived CDR1 and CDR2 are MNHEY and SVGEGT. The CDR3 runs to 15 residues. The germline V and J ends were trimmed by 0 bases and 4 bases, with 11 bases remaining between them. In DNA, the CDR3 is TGTGCCAGCAGTTACTCGTATCTAGCACCAGATACGCAGTATTTT. This encodes CASSYSYLAPDTQYF.

This chain links TRBV21-1 with TRBJ1-2. TRBV21-1 is a known pseudogene. The CDR3 runs to 11 residues. The CDR3 sequence: CASSKGVGYTF. CDR3 in DNA: TGTGCCAGCAGCAAAGGGGTCGGCTACACCTTC.